The 14 T cell receptor beta chains given below trace back to one sample, sequenced in a study of blood T cell repertoires in COVID-19. Profiling relied on immunoSEQ multiplex PCR, and the TCRdb table lists in-frame clones only, not all of them. The sample contains approximately 270,000 clones, 80% to 95% of which appear only once. The sequencing sample was made of PBMCs or T cells enriched from blood (not recorded which). These receptors came from a middle-aged man who had been exposed to COVID-19.

The genes are TRBV5-1 and TRBJ2-7, with 11 nucleotides matching TRBD2. V was clipped by 0 bases and J by 2 bases; unmatched bases: 1. This CDR3 has 15 residues. From germline, CDR1 is SGHRS and CDR2 YFSETQ. The CDR3 sequence: CASSLVLAGAYEQYF. DNA of the CDR3: TGCGCCAGCAGCTTGGTACTAGCGGGGGCCTACGAGCAGTACTTC.

In DNA form, the CDR3 reads TGTGCCAGCAGTGGACAGGGTGAGCAGTACTTC. Protein: CASSGQGEQYF. The genes are TRBV2 and TRBJ2-7, with 7 nucleotides matching TRBD1. CDR1 and CDR2 from the germline V gene are SNHLY and FYNNEI. The CDR3 length is 11 residues. Trimming cost V 4 bases and J 7 bases; bases outside gene matches: 1.

The chain joins TRBV3-1 (or the pseudogene TRBV3-2) to TRBJ1-1, with 9 bases identical to TRBD1. V trimming: 4 bases; J trimming: 7 bases; junction bases outside the gene matches: 10. The CDR3 is 15 amino acids. Germline loops: CDR1 LGHDT, CDR2 YNNKEL (reference sequence). The CDR3 coding sequence is TGTGCCAGCAGCCGAATGGACAGGGGACTAGTTGAAGCTTTCTTT. Its protein product is CASSRMDRGLVEAFF.

This chain uses TRBV28 with TRBJ1-4; unclear D gene. Germline CDR1 reads MDHEN; CDR2 reads SYDVKM. The V end was cut by 7 bases, the J end by 0 bases, with 6 bases between. This CDR3 contains 13 residues. As DNA, the CDR3 is TGTGCCAGCATTGGCCCAACTAATGAAAAACTGTTTTTT. It translates to CASIGPTNEKLFF.

This rearrangement joins TRBV11-2 to TRBJ2-2, with 8 bases matching TRBD1. This CDR3 is 17 amino acids long. CDR1 and CDR2 (germline): SGHAT, FQNNGV. The V segment lost 1 base and the J segment 5 bases; nucleotides outside the gene matches: 9. The CDR3 region has the DNA TGTGCCAGCAGCTTAGGGGTCGACAGGGGTGATACCGGGGAGCTGTTTTTT. Translation: CASSLGVDRGDTGELFF.

J is TRBJ2-3 and V is TRBV28, with 10 bases matching TRBD2. The CDR3 totals 20 residues. CDR1 and CDR2 (germline): MDHEN, SYDVKM. V gave up 4 bases and J gave up 3 bases; unmatched junction bases: 19. The CDR3 nucleotides read TGTGCCAGCAGTTCGCCACTAGCGGGAAAGCCTCAAGGAGGGACAGATACGCAGTATTTT. Translation gives CASSSPLAGKPQGGTDTQYF.

The genes are TRBV20-1 and TRBJ1-2, with D possibly TRBD1 on 5 matching bases. Germline CDR1 DFQATT, CDR2 SNEGSKA (reference sequence). V dropped 3 bases and J dropped 6 bases, with 8 bases sitting between them. The CDR3 is 11 amino acids. This CDR3 reads CSASFRDGYTF. The CDR3 nucleotides are TGCAGTGCTAGCTTCAGGGATGGCTACACCTTC.

This chain joins TRBV28 and TRBJ2-2, with unresolved D. The CDR3 spans 13 residues. The germline gives CDR1 MDHEN, CDR2 SYDVKM. The ends were cut back, 4 bases at V and 4 bases at J, with 7 bases in the middle. The CDR3 is CASSSVVTGELFF. For the CDR3, the DNA is TGTGCCAGCAGTTCGGTCGTCACCGGGGAGCTGTTTTTT.

The CDR3 protein is CASSPPSPYGEQYF. CDR3 sequence (DNA): TGTGCCAGCTCACCACCGTCTCCCTACGGTGAGCAGTACTTC. This chain connects TRBV18 to TRBJ2-7; D is undetermined. The CDR3 spans 14 residues. The V end was cut by 0 bases, the J end by 7 bases, with 13 bases between. CDR1 is KGHSH, CDR2 LQKENI, per germline.

The chain carries TRBV6-1 and TRBJ1-1; D is unclear. The V end was cut by 2 bases, the J end by 4 bases, with 11 bases between. The length of the CDR3 is 14 residues. The germline V gene encodes CDR1 MNHNS and CDR2 SASEGT. DNA of the CDR3: TGTGCCAGCAGTGAACGGGGTCGTAGCACTGAAGCTTTCTTT. Residues: CASSERGRSTEAFF.

The rearrangement joins TRBV6-5 to TRBJ2-1; 8 bases are a match to TRBD1. CDR1 is MNHEY and CDR2 is SVGAGI in the germline V gene. The V gene end was trimmed by 0 bases and the J gene end by 10 bases; junction bases not matched to a gene: 8. CDR3 length: 15 amino acids. CDR3 sequence reads: CASSYSIPRTGEQFF. The CDR3 DNA follows: TGTGCCAGCAGTTACTCGATCCCCAGGACAGGGGAGCAGTTCTTC.

The chain is built from TRBV19 and TRBJ2-1; TRBD2 is a possible D gene (7 bases). This CDR3 contains 15 residues. The V end was cut by 4 bases, the J end by 7 bases, with 17 bases between. Germline CDR1 LNHDA, CDR2 SQIVND (reference sequence). This CDR3 reads CASSTAAQGGNEQFF. The DNA for the CDR3 is TGTGCCAGTAGTACGGCGGCACAGGGAGGGAATGAGCAGTTCTTC. Together with reference TRBV19 and TRBJ2-1, the CDR3 gives the full variable domain: DGGITQSPKYLFRKEGQNVTLSCEQNLNHDAMYWYRQDPGQGLRLIYYSQIVNDFQKGDIAEGYSVSREKKESFPLTVTSAQKNPTAFYLCASSTAAQGGNEQFFGPGTRLTVL.

This chain uses TRBV9 with TRBJ1-1, with 12 bases that match TRBD1. Germline V gives CDR1 SGDLS, CDR2 YYNGEE. This CDR3 is 14 amino acids long. The V segment lost 3 bases and the J segment 8 bases; nucleotides outside the gene matches: 5. The CDR3 bases are TGTGCCAGCAGCGGAGGGGACAGGGGGCTGGAAGCTTTCTTT. Protein sequence: CASSGGDRGLEAFF.

This clone showed up just a few times. The rearrangement joins TRBV6-4 to TRBJ2-2, with D possibly being TRBD1 (5 bases). The CDR3 spans 15 residues. V dropped 2 bases and J dropped 2 bases, with 9 bases sitting between them. Germline V gene data show CDR1 as MRHNA and CDR2 as SNTAGT. CDR3 DNA sequence: TGTGCCAGCAGTGACGCCAGGGAAAACACCGGGGAGCTGTTTTTT. It translates to CASSDARENTGELFF.